The rows below give T cell receptor beta chains drawn from one sample of a study of molecular identifiers for immune sequencing clone quantification. TCRdb reprocessed the PCR reads with MiXCR, giving one entry per CDR3 protein. The table has under 800,000 distinct CDR3 sequences, 25% seen once. Sequencing was performed on naive CD8+ T cells from blood, with Jurkat cell RNA spiked in. The receptors stem from a human donor in good health. Some libraries in this study had Jurkat cell RNA spiked in. The conserved cysteine and the conserved F or W are not part of the CDR3 here. Fields, in order: clone size, J gene, V gene, CDR3 protein. Not every row has a clone size; where given, it reads once, few, many or a size class.

many TRBJ2-4 TRBV7-2 ATRTGTSGEY
many TRBJ2-5 TRBV28 ASSFLAGGQETQY
many TRBJ2-7 TRBV5-1 ASRPTGDYEQY
many TRBJ2-7 TRBV12-3/TRBV12-4 ASSLARGYEQY
NA TRBJ2-2 TRBV4-1 ASRHAGGGPTGELF
few TRBJ2-7 TRBV19 ASSPEIFRYEQY
NA TRBJ1-1 TRBV7-9 ASGPHTNTEAF
many TRBJ2-7 TRBV27 ASSWDRNYEQY
many TRBJ2-3 TRBV20-1 SARVSGPIDTQY
NA TRBJ1-3 TRBV4-3 ASSQDFQRGVRGNTIY
NA TRBJ1-4 TRBV12-3/TRBV12-4 ASSLTGGQEKLF
few TRBJ2-1 TRBV5-3 ASSYRDNLWEQF
many TRBJ1-1 TRBV21-1 ASSGRQPPQTEAF
few TRBJ2-1 TRBV19 ASSGLAGYNEQF
NA TRBJ2-7 TRBV5-6 ARSWGGSYEQY
many TRBJ2-7 TRBV7-9 ASSRDRRPYEQY
many TRBJ2-5 TRBV10-2 ASSESPWTSAYQETQY
many TRBJ2-7 TRBV29-1 SVEVRAEQY
NA TRBJ2-7 TRBV7-9 ASSLGQGYISYEQY
NA TRBJ2-1 TRBV7-2 ASSLNVGGTNEQF
NA TRBJ2-2 TRBV4-3 ASSQFRGGASDGELF
few TRBJ2-6 TRBV27 ASSLRGGGANVLT
many TRBJ2-3 TRBV23-1 ASSQQMGTGDYSFTDTQY
once TRBJ1-5 TRBV23-1 ASRDTDPPLRNQPQH
NA TRBJ2-2 TRBV13 ASSSRTGLNTGELF
many TRBJ2-5 TRBV7-9 ASRETGTGVQTQY
many TRBJ1-5 TRBV6-5 ASRSGTSNQPQH
NA TRBJ1-2 TRBV12-3/TRBV12-4 ASSRREGNGYT
few TRBJ1-1 TRBV3-1 ASSQSPVGGANTEAF
many TRBJ1-2 TRBV5-1 ASSSDSTRGYT
many TRBJ2-6 TRBV5-1 ASSLGTGAIGANVLT
few TRBJ2-3 TRBV28 ASSLGAGLDTQY
many TRBJ2-7 TRBV6-6 ASSYLGPPGEQY
NA TRBJ2-1 TRBV25-1 ASSIGENYNEQF
many TRBJ2-5 TRBV28 ATAEGETQY
many TRBJ1-1 TRBV6-5 ASKVTGAANTEAF
few TRBJ2-6 TRBV6-1 ASSENRGTGANVLT
few TRBJ2-1 TRBV7-9 ASSPTGLGQF
few TRBJ2-4 TRBV21-1 ASSAPGDNNQLAKNIQY
NA TRBJ2-2 TRBV7-9 ASSPRTSGSYTGALF
many TRBJ2-5 TRBV6-5 ASSYSGGLQETQY
NA TRBJ1-4 TRBV4-1 ASSQERSGTGAFEKLF
many TRBJ1-5 TRBV4-3 ASSQGQGTNQPQH
many TRBJ2-7 TRBV11-3 ASSVGQNRVSEQY
few TRBJ2-3 TRBV23-1 ASSRLYYPGGPTDTQY
NA TRBJ1-4 TRBV4-3 ASSQGGDRGDEKLF
NA TRBJ1-6 TRBV7-2 ASSSEDVRGEYNSPLH
few TRBJ2-5 TRBV29-1 SVEGTGPLPETQY
NA TRBJ2-1 TRBV5-6 ASSTQGGGDEQF
NA TRBJ1-1 TRBV7-9 ASSLSDVLLAF
few TRBJ2-7 TRBV6-2/TRBV6-3 ASSYAQREGVYEQY
NA TRBJ1-1 TRBV19 ASSILSGGGENTEAF